The 32 T cell receptor beta chains below all came from one sample that was sequenced in a study of identical twins. TCRdb recomputed calls from the 5' RACE reads with MiXCR, one row per CDR3 protein. The repertoire holds hundreds of thousands of distinct CDR3 sequences, with under 9% as singletons. Separately, the same data were catalogued under a study of yellow fever vaccine responses in identical twins.

Sequenced: PBMCs. The receptors derive from a woman aged 18-29 years in good health.

This clonotype was seen more than once but under ten times. The chain joins TRBV20-1 to TRBJ2-1; D gene unclear. The CDR3 totals 12 residues. V was clipped by 5 bases and J by 10 bases, with 15 bases between them. CDR1 DFQATT and CDR2 SNEGSKA come from the germline V gene (reference sequence). CDR3: CSASARAGEQFF. CDR3 sequence (DNA): TGCAGTGCTTCGGCCCGGGCCGGAGAGCAGTTCTTC.

The table lists this clonotype with a few counts. The chain uses TRBV9 and TRBJ2-3, with TRBD1 matching 7 bases. CDR3 length: 14 residues. J was trimmed by 8 bases and V by 0 bases; bases with no gene match: 6. The germline CDR1 and CDR2 sequences are SGDLS and YYNGEE. The CDR3 protein is CASSVVGQQSTQYF. The CDR3 DNA reads TGTGCCAGCAGCGTAGTGGGACAGCAAAGTACGCAGTATTTT. The full variable domain, with the rest looked up from reference TRBV9 and TRBJ2-3, is DSGVTQTPKHLITATGQRVTLRCSPRSGDLSVYWYQQSLDQGLQFLIQYYNGEERAKGNILERFSAQQFPDLHSELNLSSLELGDSALYFCASSVVGQQSTQYFGPGTRLTVL.

V gene TRBV24-1 combines with J gene TRBJ2-5, with TRBD2 identical over 8 bases. After removal of 5 bases from V and 5 bases from J, the junction contained 6 bases not matched to a gene. CDR1 is KGHDR, CDR2 SFDVKD, per germline. This CDR3 has 14 amino acids. The CDR3 DNA reads as TGTGCCACCAGTGGACGGGGGGGCATTGAGACCCAGTACTTC. It yields the protein CATSGRGGIETQYF.

V gene TRBV7-8 combines with J gene TRBJ1-1; a possible D gene is TRBD1 (6 bases). This CDR3 contains 15 residues. CDR1 is SGHVS and CDR2 is FQNEAQ in the germline V gene. The ends were cut back, 1 base at V and 0 bases at J, with 9 bases in the middle. DNA for the CDR3: TGTGCCAGCAGCTTAGTAGGACAGCTGAACACTGAAGCTTTCTTT. Protein sequence: CASSLVGQLNTEAFF.

This clonotype occurred a few times. The chain uses TRBV5-1 and TRBJ2-3, with 7 bases that match TRBD2. Trimming cost V 4 bases and J 6 bases; bases outside gene matches: 17. The CDR3 is 17 residues long. Germline-derived CDR1 and CDR2 are SGHRS and YFSETQ. The CDR3 bases are TGCGCCAGCAGCCCACAGGCCCGCGGGAGCTTTTCCGATACGCAGTATTTT. It yields the protein CASSPQARGSFSDTQYF.

This clonotype has only a few counts. The chain recombines TRBV25-1 with TRBJ2-7; D remains unclear. This CDR3 is built from 12 residues. Per germline, CDR1 MGHDK and CDR2 SYGVNS. The ends were cut back, 1 base at V and 7 bases at J, with 8 bases in the middle. This CDR3 reads CASSEFSKEQYF. CDR3 bases: TGTGCCAGCAGTGAATTCTCAAAAGAGCAGTACTTC.

This clonotype was seen a handful of times. The V call is TRBV6-2 or TRBV6-3, the J call TRBJ1-1; D is unclear. There are 12 residues in the CDR3. Germline CDR1 and CDR2: MNHEY and SVGEGT. As DNA, the CDR3 is TGTTCCGTGTCGCGGCTCGACACTGAAGCTTTCTTT. This translates into CSVSRLDTEAFF.

Ten or more counts support this clonotype. This chain links TRBV5-6 with TRBJ2-3, with D maybe TRBD1 (5 bases). Per germline, CDR1 SGHDT and CDR2 YYEEEE. This CDR3 contains 14 residues. Trimming cost V 0 bases and J 4 bases, with 9 bases left between them. The CDR3 DNA reads TGTGCCAGCAGCTTGGGAAGGGGTCCAGATACGCAGTATTTT. Translation gives CASSLGRGPDTQYF.

This clonotype was observed a few times. The chain uses TRBV14 and TRBJ2-7; 9 positions match TRBD2. Germline V gene data show CDR1 as SGHDN and CDR2 as FVKESK. With 1 base clipped from V and 0 bases from J, the junction kept 7 bases outside the gene matches. There are 17 residues in the CDR3. CDR3: CASSQGRGGRASYEQYF. Here the CDR3 DNA reads TGTGCCAGCAGCCAAGGCCGGGGCGGGAGGGCCTCCTACGAGCAGTACTTC.

This clonotype was recorded only once. CDR3 bases: TGTGCCAGCAGACCGCCCGATTATAAGGTGAACACTGAAGCTTTCTTT. Amino acid sequence: CASRPPDYKVNTEAFF. J is TRBJ1-1 and V is TRBV6-2 or TRBV6-3; no reliable D call. Looked up from germline, CDR1 is MNHEY and CDR2 is SVGEGT. This CDR3 is 16 amino acids long. Trimming removed 6 bases from V and 0 bases from J, with 17 bases in between.

This chain uses TRBV5-1 with TRBJ2-7; D is perhaps TRBD1 (5 bases). This CDR3 spans 15 amino acids. Trimming cost V 2 bases and J 5 bases, with 17 bases left between them. Germline values: CDR1 SGHRS, CDR2 YFSETQ. The CDR3 spells CASSFPRGAVDEQYF. For the CDR3, the DNA is TGCGCCAGCAGCTTCCCCCGTGGGGCGGTTGACGAGCAGTACTTC.

This clonotype was recorded a few times. J is TRBJ2-7 and V is TRBV7-2; TRBD2 matches at 12 bases. Germline V gives CDR1 SGHTA, CDR2 FQGNSA. J gave up 7 bases and V 3 bases, and 4 bases lay outside the gene matches. The CDR3 is 14 amino acids. CDR3 protein: CASSLASGRGEQYF. CDR3 sequence (DNA): TGTGCCAGCAGCTTGGCTAGCGGGAGGGGTGAGCAGTACTTC.

The genes are TRBV4-2 and TRBJ2-7, with 8 bases identical to TRBD2. The junction had 5 bases not matched to a gene; V was cut back by 1 base and J by 0 bases. This CDR3 is 16 amino acids long. Per germline, CDR1 LGHNA and CDR2 YNFKEQ. CDR3: CASSQAASGPSYEQYF. DNA for the CDR3: TGTGCCAGCAGCCAAGCCGCTAGCGGGCCCTCCTACGAGCAGTACTTC.

This clonotype was detected ten times or more. This rearrangement joins TRBV5-6 to TRBJ1-5; D is possibly TRBD1 (5 bases). Germline V gene sequence: CDR1 SGHDT, CDR2 YYEEEE. The V and J ends lost 0 bases and 5 bases respectively, with 9 bases between them. This CDR3 has 14 residues. The CDR3 loop reads CASSLGAGDQPQHF. CDR3 DNA sequence: TGTGCCAGCAGCTTGGGGGCGGGGGATCAGCCCCAGCATTTT.

Ten or more counts support this clonotype. The rearrangement joins TRBV28 to TRBJ2-3, with D perhaps assigned TRBD1 or TRBD2 (6 bases each). V was clipped by 3 bases and J by 0 bases, with 10 bases between them. The length of the CDR3 is 15 residues. From germline, CDR1 is MDHEN and CDR2 SYDVKM. In DNA form, the CDR3 reads TGTGCCAGCAGTTTCGGGGGACAAAGCACAGATACGCAGTATTTT. It yields the protein CASSFGGQSTDTQYF.

This chain links TRBV10-3 with TRBJ2-7; D is unresolved. V was trimmed by 4 bases and J by 0 bases, leaving 13 bases between them. CDR3 size: 15 residues. CDR1 and CDR2 (germline): ENHRY, SYGVKD. CDR3: CAISAAPDDSYEQYF. The CDR3 nucleotides are TGTGCCATCAGTGCTGCCCCTGACGACTCCTACGAGCAGTACTTC.

The chain is built from TRBV6-1 and TRBJ1-3; D unclear. Trimming left V 8 bases short and J 3 bases short, with 11 bases between. This CDR3 is built from 13 residues. The V gene's germline CDR1 is MNHNS and CDR2 SASEGT. The CDR3 region has the DNA TGTGCCAGCGGCTCACCGGGTGGAAACACCATATATTTT. Its translation is CASGSPGGNTIYF.

This clonotype was seen ten or more times. The chain links TRBV5-1 to TRBJ2-7; the D is unclear. The CDR3 length is 12 residues. Between the trimmed V and J ends, which lost 4 bases and 6 bases, there was a span of 11 bases. Germline assignment: CDR1 SGHRS and CDR2 YFSETQ. In nucleotides, the CDR3 is TGCGCCAGCAGCCTCCAAGAGTCCGAGCAGTACTTC. This gives the protein CASSLQESEQYF. Full variable domain (outside the CDR3, taken from reference TRBV5-1 and TRBJ2-7): KAGVTQTPRYLIKTRGQQVTLSCSPISGHRSVSWYQQTPGQGLQFLFEYFSETQRNKGNFPGRFSGRQFSNSRSEMNVSTLELGDSALYLCASSLQESEQYFGPGTRLTVT.

This clonotype was counted ten times or more. This chain links TRBV12-3 or TRBV12-4 with TRBJ2-1; D may be TRBD2 (6 bases). This CDR3 is 14 amino acids long. The ends were cut back, 0 bases at V and 8 bases at J, with 11 bases in the middle. CDR3 in amino acids: CASSLAQLAHEQFF. As DNA, the CDR3 is TGTGCCAGCAGTTTAGCGCAACTAGCCCATGAGCAGTTCTTC.

This clonotype turned up a few times. The chain couples TRBV29-1 to TRBJ2-3; 7 bases are a match to TRBD2. CDR3 length equals 14 residues. After removal of 3 bases from V and 1 base from J, the junction contained 4 bases not matched to a gene. CDR1 is SQVTM, CDR2 ANQGSEA, per germline. The CDR3 is CSVDFSGRTDTQYF. The DNA of the CDR3 is TGCAGCGTTGACTTTAGCGGGCGCACAGATACGCAGTATTTT.

The chain combines TRBV10-3 with TRBJ2-1; D uncertain. The germline V and J ends were trimmed by 2 bases and 0 bases, with 8 bases remaining between them. Germline loops: CDR1 ENHRY, CDR2 SYGVKD. The CDR3 extends over 15 amino acids. CDR3 in amino acids: CAISEEPSSYNEQFF. Here the CDR3 DNA reads TGTGCCATCAGTGAGGAGCCTAGCTCCTACAATGAGCAGTTCTTC.

The chain uses TRBV9 and TRBJ2-7, with D possibly being TRBD1 or TRBD2 (5 bases each). There are 13 residues in the CDR3. Germline V lookup: CDR1 SGDLS, CDR2 YYNGEE. V lost 0 bases to trimming and J lost 7 bases, with 11 bases between them. CDR3 in amino acids: CASSVVPGSEQYF. The CDR3 DNA follows: TGTGCCAGCAGCGTAGTTCCAGGGAGTGAGCAGTACTTC.

The rearrangement uses TRBV29-1 and TRBJ2-1, with 9 bases identical to TRBD2. The V and J ends lost 8 bases and 9 bases, in that order; junction bases with no gene match: 11. Germline CDR1 is SQVTM and CDR2 is ANQGSEA. The CDR3 covers 13 residues. The CDR3 region is CSTGSGGLGEQFF. The CDR3 DNA follows: TGCAGCACGGGTAGCGGGGGACTTGGTGAGCAGTTCTTC.

This clonotype was picked up many times. V is TRBV5-1 and J is TRBJ2-5; D not resolved. The CDR3 has 12 amino acids. V was cut by 5 bases and J by 5 bases, with 10 bases left in between. Germline V gene lookup returns CDR1 SGHRS and CDR2 YFSETQ. As DNA, the CDR3 is TGCGCCAGCAGTTGGGATAGCGAGACCCAGTACTTC. Amino acid sequence: CASSWDSETQYF.

The V call is TRBV20-1, the J call TRBJ2-7; TRBD1 might be the D (6 bases). The CDR3 runs to 13 residues. Germline CDR1 reads DFQATT; CDR2 reads SNEGSKA (reference sequence). V was trimmed by 3 bases and J by 3 bases, leaving 12 bases between them. CDR3 region: CSARGDKNYEQYF. The CDR3 region has the DNA TGCAGTGCTAGGGGGGACAAAAACTACGAGCAGTACTTC.

This clonotype was recorded a few times. The V and J genes are TRBV7-9 and TRBJ1-1; TRBD1 matches 7 bases. The CDR3 runs to 12 residues. The trim removed 5 bases at V and 11 bases at J, leaving 8 bases unmatched. The germline V gene has CDR1 SEHNR and CDR2 FQNEAQ (reference sequence). As DNA, the CDR3 is TGTGCCAGCAGCCGAGACAGGGCCCCGGCTTTCTTT. This encodes CASSRDRAPAFF.

Only a few counts were recorded for this clonotype. The chain links TRBV29-1 to TRBJ2-7; 7 bases are shared with TRBD2. The length of the CDR3 is 15 residues. V dropped 6 bases and J dropped 2; count of bases not matched to a gene: 13. CDR1 and CDR2 from the germline V gene are SQVTM and ANQGSEA. The CDR3 here is CSVSGGAAGPYEQYF. In DNA, the CDR3 is TGCAGCGTCTCGGGGGGAGCTGCGGGACCCTACGAGCAGTACTTC.

The V and J genes are TRBV20-1 and TRBJ2-3; D call uncertain. Germline loops: CDR1 DFQATT, CDR2 SNEGSKA (reference sequence). V lost 0 bases and J 0 bases, leaving 13 bases between the germline ends. This CDR3 region has 16 residues. The CDR3 loop reads CSARDYTIPSTDTQYF. The CDR3 nucleotides are TGCAGTGCTAGAGACTACACTATACCTAGCACAGATACGCAGTATTTT.

This chain connects TRBV7-9 to TRBJ1-2; 8 bases agree with TRBD1. CDR1 SEHNR and CDR2 FQNEAQ come from the germline V gene (reference sequence). The V and J ends lost 5 bases and 5 bases, in that order; junction bases with no gene match: 4. The CDR3 totals 13 residues. The CDR3 sequence is CASSLTGEYGYTF. The CDR3 DNA follows: TGTGCCAGCAGCCTGACAGGGGAGTATGGCTACACCTTC. Full variable domain (remainder filled in from reference TRBV7-9 and TRBJ1-2): DTGVSQNPRHKITKRGQNVTFRCDPISEHNRLYWYRQTLGQGPEFLTYFQNEAQLEKSRLLSDRFSAERPKGSFSTLEIQRTEQGDSAMYLCASSLTGEYGYTFGSGTRLTVV.

Details on this clonotype: The junction differs from germline at one of its ends, possibly a read error. The CDR3 bases are TGTGCCAGCAGTGAAGTTGGGGCATTTTCTAATCAGCCCCGGCATTTT. Residues: CASSEVGAFSNQPRHF. This sequence joins TRBV6-1 and TRBJ1-5; D possibly corresponds to TRBD1 (5 bases). The CDR3 loop spans 16 amino acids. Germline V gene data show CDR1 as MNHNS and CDR2 as SASEGT.

This clonotype was counted a few times. J is TRBJ2-3 and V is TRBV7-2, with a tentative D call TRBD1 (6 bases). Germline V CDR1 and CDR2: SGHTA, FQGNSA. V dropped 6 bases and J dropped 6 bases, with 22 bases sitting between them. CDR3 length: 16 amino acids. The CDR3 is CASRAGDRSRRDTQYF. The CDR3, as DNA: TGTGCCAGCAGGGCAGGGGATAGGTCTCGGCGGGATACGCAGTATTTT.

This clonotype has ten or more counts. V and J are TRBV29-1 and TRBJ2-3; TRBD2 matches 10 bases. This CDR3 has 16 amino acids. Germline CDR1 is SQVTM and CDR2 is ANQGSEA. V dropped 6 bases and J dropped 2; count of bases not matched to a gene: 11. CDR3 nucleotides: TGCAGCGTGACGACTAGCGGGCCTCACCTCACAGATACGCAGTATTTT. Its protein is CSVTTSGPHLTDTQYF.